This T cell receptor beta chain derives from a study of blood T cell repertoires in COVID-19. Clones were sequenced by immunoSEQ multiplex PCR, and TCRdb holds only the in-frame ones, with some missing. This sample yields about 250,000 clones, of which more than 80% are seen a single time; 3% belongs to the top ten. The CDR3 sequence is 17 residues long. The V gene lost 0 bases and the J gene lost 2 bases, with 17 bases spanning the gap. Germline CDR1 and CDR2: MGHRA and YSYEKL. Source material: peripheral blood. The gene calls are TRBV4-1 and TRBJ2-7; D is possibly TRBD1 (5 bases). The TCR was taken from a woman aged 25 to 39 with active or convalescent COVID-19. The CDR3, as DNA: TGCGCCAGCAGCCAAGATAAGGCCGCAGGGTGGACCTACGAGCAGTACTTC. As protein: CASSQDKAAGWTYEQYF.